One and the same sample provided the 32 T cell receptor beta chains below, sequenced in a study of CD8+ T cells in alopecia areata (dated by TCRdb to 2016 to 2019). Library preparation employed the immunoSEQ multiplex PCR assay. For TCR sequencing, RNA was extracted from every sample and reverse transcribed into cDNA to serve as template. As stored in TCRdb, this immuneACCESS dataset retains in-frame rearrangements with V and J assigned. A fraction of the clones does not appear; measured against another copy, unresolved V genes explain less than half of the discrepancy, and the remainder lacks a known reason. The sample includes 150,000 to 200,000 clones, with roughly 50% observed a single time. Of the sample, roughly an eighth falls within the top ten clones. The intended sense of this specimen's time point label: roughly 24 weeks on oral tofacitinib. Interpreted using the paper, the treatment or condition label stands for: oral pan-JAK inhibitor, 5-10 mg twice daily.

The material sequenced was CD8+ T cells sorted from blood, taken at week 24, from a patient treated with tofacitinib. These receptor sequences come from a human donor with alopecia areata.

This clone was observed a few times. This CDR3 is CASSYSISSEQFF. Here the CDR3 DNA reads TGTGCCAGCAGTTACTCGATTTCCAGTGAGCAGTTCTTC. This sequence joins TRBV6-5 and TRBJ2-1; D unclear. CDR1 is MNHEY, CDR2 SVGAGI, per germline. The CDR3 runs to 13 residues. Trimming removed 0 bases at V and 9 bases at J, with 9 bases between.

The J gene is TRBJ1-6, the V gene TRBV4-2, with D unclear. CDR1 is LGHNA, CDR2 YNFKEQ, per germline. Between the trimmed V and J ends, which lost 0 bases and 7 bases, there was a span of 7 bases. The CDR3 length is 14 residues. The CDR3 sequence: CASSQDIGNSPLHF. The CDR3 nucleotides read TGTGCCAGCAGCCAAGATATTGGGAATTCACCCCTCCACTTT.

This clone came up a few times. DNA for the CDR3: TGCAGCGTTGAAGGAGAGGGGGCAACAGATACGCAGTATTTT. Protein: CSVEGEGATDTQYF. The genes are TRBV29-1 and TRBJ2-3, with 7 bases identical to TRBD1. The CDR3 length is 14 residues. The ends lost 1 base at V and 3 bases at J; junction bases unmatched: 4. CDR1 SQVTM and CDR2 ANQGSEA come from the germline V gene.

This clone was detected a few times. The chain is built from TRBV7-9 and TRBJ2-1; 9 bases line up with TRBD1. J lost 2 bases, V lost 4 bases, and 9 bases had no gene match. Germline CDR1 reads SEHNR; CDR2 reads FQNEAQ (reference sequence). The length of the CDR3 is 17 residues. The CDR3 region has the DNA TGTGCCAGCAGCTCAACATTGACAGGGGGGACCTACAATGAGCAGTTCTTC. The encoded protein is CASSSTLTGGTYNEQFF.

The table lists this clone with a count of one. The chain combines TRBV9 with TRBJ2-7; TRBD1 matches at 9 bases. Germline V gene sequence: CDR1 SGDLS, CDR2 YYNGEE. V dropped 1 base and J dropped 7; count of bases not matched to a gene: 9. This CDR3 is built from 15 residues. The CDR3 DNA sequence: TGTGCCAGCAGCGTAACGGGACAGGGTTTAGGGGAGCAGTACTTC. Translating it yields CASSVTGQGLGEQYF.

The chain combines TRBV5-1 with TRBJ2-5; D is possibly TRBD1 or TRBD2 (5 bases each). The CDR3 has 17 amino acids. V shed 3 bases and J shed 2 bases, with 20 bases lying between them. The V gene's germline CDR1 is SGHRS and CDR2 YFSETQ. CDR3 residues: CASSYFYGAPLQETQYF. The DNA of the CDR3 is TGCGCCAGCAGCTACTTTTACGGGGCCCCTCTTCAAGAGACCCAGTACTTC.

The J gene is TRBJ2-7, the V gene TRBV4-1; D call uncertain. Trimming shortened V by 4 bases and J by 4 bases, and 8 bases separated the two germline ends. The CDR3 length is 12 residues. Germline CDR1 reads MGHRA; CDR2 reads YSYEKL. The CDR3 region has the DNA TGCGCCAGCAGCCGAGACGGATACGAGCAGTACTTC. It is translated as CASSRDGYEQYF.

V gene TRBV29-1 combines with J gene TRBJ2-1, with D unclear. Germline V gene sequence: CDR1 SQVTM, CDR2 ANQGSEA. The CDR3 extends over 12 amino acids. The ends were cut back, 7 bases at V and 2 bases at J, with 9 bases in the middle. The CDR3 sequence is CSGTETYNEQFF. The CDR3 nucleotides are TGCAGCGGGACGGAGACCTACAATGAGCAGTTCTTC.

The J gene is TRBJ2-5, the V gene TRBV6-5; the D gene is possibly TRBD1 (6 bases). The germline CDR1 and CDR2 sequences are MNHEY and SVGAGI. Trimming pared 0 bases from V and 13 bases from J, leaving 15 bases between. The CDR3 has 13 residues. The chain's CDR3 is CASSYSTGTAGYF. The CDR3 DNA reads TGTGCCAGCAGTTACTCTACAGGGACCGCAGGGTACTTC.

This clone occurred a few times. The chain has TRBV5-1 and TRBJ2-5; D not certain. V lost 0 bases and J lost 4, with 4 bases in between. Germline V CDR1 and CDR2: SGHRS, YFSETQ. The CDR3 is made up of 12 amino acids. In DNA, the CDR3 is TGCGCCAGCAGCTTGGTAGGAGAGACCCAGTACTTC. Amino acids: CASSLVGETQYF.

This clone occurred a few times. The chain joins TRBV2 to TRBJ2-1; TRBD2 matches 7 bases. Germline V CDR1 and CDR2: SNHLY, FYNNEI. V gave up 2 bases and J gave up 6 bases; unmatched junction bases: 4. The CDR3 has 14 amino acids. In nucleotides, the CDR3 is TGTGCCAGCAGTGAATCCGGGACTATCAATGAGCAGTTCTTC. Its protein product is CASSESGTINEQFF.

This clone was seen a handful of times. The rearrangement uses TRBV6-6 and TRBJ2-1; D remains unclear. The V and J ends lost 10 bases and 0 bases respectively, with 7 bases between them. This CDR3 comprises 12 residues. In germline, CDR1 is MNHNY, CDR2 SVGAGI (reference sequence). CDR3 region: CATQTSYNEQFF. Written as DNA, the CDR3 is TGTGCCACCCAGACCTCCTACAATGAGCAGTTCTTC.

This clone was seen a few times. The CDR3 is CAWSVGDTNNSPLHF. CDR3 bases: TGTGCCTGGAGTGTAGGGGACACAAATAATTCACCCCTCCACTTT. V and J are TRBV30 and TRBJ1-6, with a possible D match to TRBD1 (6 bases). Germline V gene sequence: CDR1 GTSNPN, CDR2 SVGIG (reference sequence). Trimming shortened V by 0 bases and J by 5 bases, and 11 bases separated the two germline ends. The CDR3 contains 15 residues. Full variable domain (rest looked up from reference TRBV30 and TRBJ1-6): SQTIHQWPATLVQPVGSPLSLECTVEGTSNPNLYWYRQAAGRGLQLLFYSVGIGQISSEVPQNLSASRPQDRQFILSSKKLLLSDSGFYLCAWSVGDTNNSPLHFGNGTRLTVT.

This clone has more than one count but fewer than ten. V and J are TRBV7-9 and TRBJ2-1; D tentatively reads TRBD1 or TRBD2 (5 bases each). Germline V gene data show CDR1 as SEHNR and CDR2 as FQNEAQ (reference sequence). V was trimmed by 3 bases and J by 6 bases, leaving 18 bases between them. CDR3 length equals 16 residues. For the CDR3, the DNA is TGTGCCAGCAGCTTTAGGGGTGGCGGGCAGCCCAATGAGCAGTTCTTC. This sequence encodes CASSFRGGGQPNEQFF.

The chain is built from TRBV29-1 and TRBJ2-1; TRBD2 aligns across 14 bases. The germline CDR1 and CDR2 sequences are SQVTM and ANQGSEA. The CDR3 covers 15 residues. With 3 bases clipped from V and 7 bases from J, the junction kept 5 bases outside the gene matches. In nucleotides, the CDR3 is TGCAGCGTTGAGGGGAGGACTAGCGGGAGGAATGAGCAGTTCTTC. This translates into CSVEGRTSGRNEQFF.

This clone occurred a few times. The chain has TRBV5-6 and TRBJ1-5; 11 bases are a match to TRBD1. The CDR3 is 15 residues long. Trimming removed 4 bases from V and 6 bases from J; junction bases left unmatched: 6. Germline V gene sequence: CDR1 SGHDT, CDR2 YYEEEE. CDR3 loop: CASSAGQGAFQPQHF. CDR3 nucleotide sequence: TGTGCCAGCAGCGCAGGACAGGGGGCTTTTCAGCCCCAGCATTTT.

The V and J genes are TRBV30 and TRBJ1-2, with TRBD1 matching over 8 bases. V lost 7 bases, J lost 2 bases, and 6 bases stayed unmatched. Per the germline V gene, CDR1 is GTSNPN and CDR2 is SVGIG (reference sequence). This CDR3 region has 13 residues. CDR3 DNA sequence: TGTGCCTTGGTCGACAGGGGAAACTATGGCTACACCTTC. Its translation is CALVDRGNYGYTF.

The chain links TRBV30 to TRBJ2-7; D is unclear. This CDR3 is 12 amino acids long. CDR1 and CDR2 (germline): GTSNPN, SVGIG (reference sequence). V was trimmed by 2 bases and J by 7 bases, leaving 12 bases between them. The CDR3 bases are TGTGCCTGGAGTTTGGCCAGTGAGGAGCAGTACTTC. Protein: CAWSLASEEQYF. The full variable domain, in which reference TRBV30 and TRBJ2-7 provide the parts outside the CDR3, is SQTIHQWPATLVQPVGSPLSLECTVEGTSNPNLYWYRQAAGRGLQLLFYSVGIGQISSEVPQNLSASRPQDRQFILSSKKLLLSDSGFYLCAWSLASEEQYFGPGTRLTVT.

This clone was counted between two and nine times. V is TRBV4-1 and J is TRBJ2-5; D is perhaps TRBD2 (5 bases). The CDR3 loop spans 19 amino acids. Trimming took off 0 bases at V and 9 bases at J, with 29 bases between the two ends. Germline CDR1 is MGHRA and CDR2 is YSYEKL. CDR3 in DNA: TGCGCCAGCAGCCAAGATCCTGTTGCTAGCACGGGTGGAAGAGAAGCCCAGTACTTC. It encodes CASSQDPVASTGGREAQYF.

This clone was observed a few times. The chain carries TRBV12-5 and TRBJ2-6; tentative D call: TRBD1 (6 bases). V dropped 2 bases and J dropped 3 bases, with 8 bases sitting between them. Germline V lookup: CDR1 LGHNT, CDR2 FRNRAP. The CDR3 contains 15 residues. The CDR3 region is CASGLPGVGANVLTF. CDR3 sequence (DNA): TGTGCTAGTGGTTTGCCAGGGGTTGGGGCCAACGTCCTGACTTTC.

A few counts support this clone. The V gene is TRBV27, the J gene TRBJ2-3; 7 bases are shared with TRBD1. This CDR3 has 17 residues. Trimming cost V 9 bases and J 3 bases; bases outside gene matches: 18. The germline CDR1 and CDR2 sequences are MNHEY and SMNVEV (reference sequence). CDR3 in DNA: TGTGCCAGTACAAGGTTCCCAAAACAGGGGAGTACAGATACGCAGTATTTT. Protein sequence: CASTRFPKQGSTDTQYF.

CDR3 DNA: TGCAGCGTTGCTAGGGATTACGAGCAGTACTTC. The encoded protein is CSVARDYEQYF. The rearrangement uses TRBV29-1 and TRBJ2-7; no clear D gene. This CDR3 is 11 amino acids long. Trimming shortened V by 4 bases and J by 4 bases, and 8 bases separated the two germline ends. The germline CDR1 and CDR2 sequences are SQVTM and ANQGSEA.

The genes are TRBV6-6 and TRBJ2-3; no clear D gene. V lost 1 base and J lost 6, with 5 bases in between. Germline CDR1 and CDR2: MNHNY and SVGAGI (reference sequence). This CDR3 is 12 amino acids long. CDR3 residues: CASSYYSDTQYF. As DNA, the CDR3 is TGTGCCAGCAGTTACTACTCCGATACGCAGTATTTT.

The J gene is TRBJ2-2, the V gene TRBV6-5, with unresolved D. The V end lost 2 bases, the J end lost 5 bases, and 6 bases lay between the germline ends. The CDR3 is 13 amino acids. The V gene's germline CDR1 is MNHEY and CDR2 SVGAGI. CDR3 bases: TGTGCCAGCAGTTACCCCCGTACCGGGGAGCTGTTTTTT. Translation gives CASSYPRTGELFF.

The chain recombines TRBV6-6 with TRBJ2-5; D unresolved. The V gene's germline CDR1 is MNHNY and CDR2 SVGAGI (reference sequence). The CDR3 consists of 11 residues. Trimming removed 5 bases from V and 4 bases from J, with 5 bases in between. The CDR3 protein is CASSLGETQYF. The CDR3 nucleotides read TGTGCCAGCAGTCTTGGAGAGACCCAGTACTTC.

In this sample, this clone turned up a few times. V usage is TRBV14 and J usage is TRBJ1-6, with a possible D match to TRBD1 (5 bases). This CDR3 is built from 17 residues. Germline V lookup: CDR1 SGHDN, CDR2 FVKESK. With 10 bases removed from V and 7 bases from J, the gap between germline ends came to 26 bases. The CDR3 nucleotides are TGTGCCACATCCCCGACGAGGGTGGCAGGGTGGAATTCACCCCTCCACTTT. Its protein product is CATSPTRVAGWNSPLHF.

The DNA of the CDR3 is TGTGCTAGTGGACCGGGACTAGCGGGCACAGATACGCAGTATTTT. It codes for CASGPGLAGTDTQYF. The chain couples TRBV12-5 to TRBJ2-3, with TRBD2 identical over 11 bases. CDR1 LGHNT and CDR2 FRNRAP come from the germline V gene. Trimming removed 6 bases from V and 1 base from J; junction bases left unmatched: 3. The CDR3 consists of 15 residues.

This clone was detected many times. The genes are TRBV2 and TRBJ2-5, with D tentatively TRBD2 (6 bases). Trimming cost V 2 bases and J 4 bases, with 14 bases left between them. CDR3 length equals 15 residues. The germline CDR1 and CDR2 sequences are SNHLY and FYNNEI. The chain's CDR3 is CASSEIGGVRETQYF. The CDR3 nucleotides are TGTGCCAGCAGTGAAATTGGAGGGGTCCGAGAGACCCAGTACTTC.

The chain joins TRBV27 to TRBJ1-5; D is uncertain. The CDR3 runs 13 residues. The germline V gene has CDR1 MNHEY and CDR2 SMNVEV (reference sequence). V was trimmed by 4 bases and J by 6 bases, leaving 10 bases between them. The CDR3 sequence: CASSSGRAQPQHF. CDR3 DNA: TGTGCCAGCAGTTCGGGAAGGGCTCAGCCCCAGCATTTT.

The chain joins TRBV29-1 to TRBJ2-1; a possible D gene is TRBD2 (6 bases). Germline V lookup: CDR1 SQVTM, CDR2 ANQGSEA. Trimming removed 2 bases at V and 7 bases at J, with 6 bases between. CDR3 length: 11 amino acids. CDR3 in DNA: TGCAGCGTTGAACGGGGGAATGAGCAGTTCTTC. Protein: CSVERGNEQFF.

The CDR3 sequence is CASSFVQGGSETQYF. CDR3 sequence (DNA): TGTGCCAGCAGCTTCGTCCAGGGAGGATCGGAGACCCAGTACTTC. The chain links TRBV7-9 to TRBJ2-5; D may be TRBD2 (6 bases). CDR1 is SEHNR, CDR2 FQNEAQ, per germline (reference sequence). The CDR3 sequence is 15 residues long. V lost 3 bases and J lost 5, with 16 bases in between.

The V call is TRBV10-3, the J call TRBJ1-5, with 7 bases fitting TRBD1. V lost 10 bases to trimming and J lost 0 bases; unmatched junction nucleotides: 12. Germline V gene lookup returns CDR1 ENHRY and CDR2 SYGVKD. This CDR3 has 16 amino acids. The CDR3, as DNA: TGTGCCAGCAGAGATCAGGGACAGAATAGCAATCAGCCCCAGCATTTT. It translates to CASRDQGQNSNQPQHF.